These 19 T cell receptor beta chains share one sample of origin, sequenced in a study of shared clonotypes between healthy human individuals. Only in-frame clones appear in the TCRdb table, and some are missing; sequencing was by immunoSEQ multiplex PCR. Among roughly 760,000 clones listed, about 74% were seen once. Material: memory CD4+ T cells sorted from blood. Subset described: CD45RA-negative fraction. These receptors were obtained from a woman in her thirties in good health.

The V and J genes are TRBV23-1 and TRBJ2-2; 7 bases fit TRBD1. TRBV23-1 is noted as an ORF with a role that remains uncertain. V dropped 2 bases and J dropped 2; count of bases not matched to a gene: 5. CDR3 length: 16 residues. The CDR3 sequence is CASSQETGINTGELFF. The CDR3 coding sequence is TGCGCCAGCAGTCAAGAGACAGGGATCAACACCGGGGAGCTGTTTTTT.

This chain connects TRBV7-9 to TRBJ2-4; D may correspond to TRBD1 or TRBD2 (5 bases each). V was shortened by 4 bases and J by 0 bases, with 13 bases between the two germline ends. The CDR3 extends over 16 amino acids. From germline, CDR1 is SEHNR and CDR2 FQNEAQ (reference sequence). CDR3 protein: CASSSRGQGAKNIQYF. CDR3 nucleotide sequence: TGTGCCAGCAGCTCCCGGGGCCAGGGAGCCAAAAACATTCAGTACTTC. Filled out from reference TRBV7-9 and TRBJ2-4, the complete variable domain reads DTGVSQNPRHKITKRGQNVTFRCDPISEHNRLYWYRQTLGQGPEFLTYFQNEAQLEKSRLLSDRFSAERPKGSFSTLEIQRTEQGDSAMYLCASSSRGQGAKNIQYFGAGTRLSVL.

The sample holds a few counts of this clone. V and J are TRBV5-8 and TRBJ1-1; D ambiguous. CDR1 and CDR2 (germline): SGHTS, YDEGEE. The V end lost 4 bases, the J end lost 0 bases, and 13 bases lay between the germline ends. The CDR3 runs to 15 residues. The CDR3 DNA sequence: TGTGCCAGCAGCCAAAACCTAAGGTTGAACACTGAAGCTTTCTTT. Amino acid sequence: CASSQNLRLNTEAFF.

This clone was detected many times. This sequence joins TRBV9 and TRBJ2-7, with 7 nucleotides matching TRBD2. Germline V gene data show CDR1 as SGDLS and CDR2 as YYNGEE. The V segment lost 0 bases and the J segment 3 bases; nucleotides outside the gene matches: 9. CDR3 length equals 16 residues. Written as DNA, the CDR3 is TGTGCCAGCAGCGTAGCTCCGAGCGGGACTTACTACGAGCAGTACTTC. It codes for CASSVAPSGTYYEQYF.

The chain recombines TRBV6-1 with TRBJ1-2, with 9 bases lining up with TRBD1. Germline CDR1 and CDR2: MNHNS and SASEGT. The CDR3 is 15 residues long. Trimming removed 6 bases from V and 1 base from J; junction bases left unmatched: 6. CDR3 protein: CASRNRDRDNYGYTF. The CDR3 coding sequence is TGTGCCAGCAGAAACCGGGACAGGGATAACTATGGCTACACCTTC.

The chain links TRBV19 to TRBJ2-3; 9 bases line up with TRBD2. From germline, CDR1 is LNHDA and CDR2 SQIVND (reference sequence). The CDR3 is 15 residues long. V lost 4 bases to trimming and J lost 4 bases; unmatched junction nucleotides: 6. The CDR3 protein is CASSTSGIGADTQYF. CDR3 DNA: TGTGCCAGTAGTACTAGCGGGATTGGCGCAGATACGCAGTATTTT.

The chain uses TRBV6-4 and TRBJ2-3; D gene unclear. The V and J ends lost 4 bases and 5 bases respectively, with 13 bases between them. The length of the CDR3 is 14 residues. The germline V gene has CDR1 MRHNA and CDR2 SNTAGT. The CDR3 DNA sequence: TGTGCCAGCAGTGTCGAAGCTTGGGGAGATACGCAGTATTTT. This sequence encodes CASSVEAWGDTQYF.

The genes are TRBV6-1 and TRBJ1-2; D is uncertain. CDR1 is MNHNS and CDR2 is SASEGT in the germline V gene. V was shortened by 6 bases and J by 2 bases, with 10 bases between the two germline ends. The CDR3 sequence is 13 residues long. CDR3 residues: CASRDDTNYGYTF. The CDR3 region has the DNA TGTGCCAGCAGAGATGACACCAACTATGGCTACACCTTC.

This clone has just one count. J is TRBJ1-4 and V is TRBV5-1, with D unresolved. Looked up from germline, CDR1 is SGHRS and CDR2 is YFSETQ. This CDR3 has 14 residues. Trimming stripped 4 bases from V and 5 bases from J, with 12 bases between. The CDR3 reads CASSPRNGNEKLFF. CDR3 coding DNA: TGCGCCAGCAGCCCCCGGAACGGAAATGAAAAACTGTTTTTT.

The chain carries TRBV19 and TRBJ2-3; 14 nucleotides align to TRBD2. The germline CDR1 and CDR2 sequences are LNHDA and SQIVND (reference sequence). V lost 3 bases, J lost 4 bases, and 9 bases stayed unmatched. The CDR3 contains 18 residues. The CDR3 DNA reads TGTGCCAGTAGTATTACAGGCTCGGGACTAGCGGGAGCAGATACGCAGTATTTT. Translated: CASSITGSGLAGADTQYF.

This chain connects TRBV15 to TRBJ1-1; D remains unclear. CDR3 length: 15 residues. Per germline, CDR1 LNHNV and CDR2 YYDKDF (reference sequence). Trimming shortened V by 4 bases and J by 5 bases, and 17 bases separated the two germline ends. CDR3 coding DNA: TGTGCCACCAGCACAAGAACCGGGTCACTGACTGAAGCTTTCTTT. Encoded protein: CATSTRTGSLTEAFF.

The chain recombines TRBV7-3 with TRBJ1-5; no reliable D call. CDR3 length: 12 amino acids. V dropped 1 base and J dropped 6 bases, with 4 bases sitting between them. Germline CDR1 and CDR2: SGHTA and FQGTGA. This CDR3 reads CASSLILQPQHF. The CDR3 DNA follows: TGTGCCAGCAGCTTAATACTTCAGCCCCAGCATTTT.

J is TRBJ2-5 and V is TRBV30; either TRBD1 or TRBD2 may fit D (7 bases each). CDR1 is GTSNPN and CDR2 is SVGIG in the germline V gene (reference sequence). V lost 3 bases, J lost 5 bases, and 16 bases lay in between. The CDR3 runs 14 residues. The DNA for the CDR3 is TGTGCCTGGAGGTCGCCAGGGGGGGTGGAGACCCAGTACTTC. Translation: CAWRSPGGVETQYF.

The chain couples TRBV7-9 to TRBJ1-5; D perhaps matches TRBD1 (5 bases). V dropped 5 bases and J dropped 6 bases, with 14 bases sitting between them. This CDR3 spans 14 amino acids. CDR1 is SEHNR, CDR2 FQNEAQ, per germline (reference sequence). The CDR3 is CASSQPGETQPQHF. The CDR3 DNA reads TGTGCCAGCAGCCAACCGGGGGAAACTCAGCCCCAGCATTTT.

J is TRBJ1-1 and V is TRBV5-1, with D uncertain. Trimming stripped 1 base from V and 4 bases from J, with 11 bases between. The CDR3 extends over 14 amino acids. Germline loops: CDR1 SGHRS, CDR2 YFSETQ. The CDR3, as DNA: TGCGCCAGCAGCTTGCCGGTGGAGGGCACTGAAGCTTTCTTT. Protein product: CASSLPVEGTEAFF.

This clone turned up a few times. The chain joins TRBV2 to TRBJ1-1; TRBD1 agrees at 8 bases. The CDR3 spans 15 residues. Germline trimming cut 7 bases from V and 5 bases from J; bases unmatched to any gene: 12. The germline CDR1 and CDR2 sequences are SNHLY and FYNNEI. CDR3 residues: CASTRQGRGQTEAFF. CDR3 sequence (DNA): TGTGCCAGCACCCGACAGGGGAGGGGACAGACTGAAGCTTTCTTT.

In its sample, this clone was seen once. The chain recombines TRBV7-9 with TRBJ1-5; D ambiguous. Trimming removed 1 base at V and 0 bases at J, with 7 bases between. Germline values: CDR1 SEHNR, CDR2 FQNEAQ (reference sequence). The CDR3 sequence is 15 residues long. The CDR3 nucleotides are TGTGCCAGCAGCTTAGGAGACTATAGCAATCAGCCCCAGCATTTT. Protein product: CASSLGDYSNQPQHF. The variable domain in full, with the rest retrieved from reference TRBV7-9 and TRBJ1-5, is DTGVSQNPRHKITKRGQNVTFRCDPISEHNRLYWYRQTLGQGPEFLTYFQNEAQLEKSRLLSDRFSAERPKGSFSTLEIQRTEQGDSAMYLCASSLGDYSNQPQHFGDGTRLSIL.

This clone has ten or more counts. V is TRBV20-1 and J is TRBJ2-3; D is ambiguous. The CDR3 length is 11 residues. Trimming pared 6 bases from V and 4 bases from J, leaving 8 bases between. Looked up from germline, CDR1 is DFQATT and CDR2 is SNEGSKA (reference sequence). CDR3 region: CSAGSPDTQYF. The DNA of the CDR3 is TGCAGTGCCGGCTCCCCAGATACGCAGTATTTT.

This chain connects TRBV30 to TRBJ1-2; TRBD1 agrees at 7 bases. The CDR3 has 12 amino acids. V trimming: 3 bases; J trimming: 8 bases; junction bases outside the gene matches: 6. Germline V gene sequence: CDR1 GTSNPN, CDR2 SVGIG (reference sequence). CDR3 protein: CAWRGGARGYTF. CDR3 DNA: TGTGCCTGGAGAGGGGGCGCGCGCGGCTACACCTTC.